A selection of T cell receptor beta chains follows, all from one sample in a study of blood T cell repertoires in COVID-19. Produced via immunoSEQ multiplex PCR; TCRdb's table is partial and in-frame only. The sample shows under 150,000 clones, around 86% of them seen only once. Sequencing was done on a sample of peripheral blood. These receptors were taken from a man between 50 and 59 years old with active COVID-19. The CDR3 runs from the conserved cysteine through the conserved F or W. Each record gives: D gene, J gene, clone size, V gene, CDR3 DNA, CDR3 protein. A D gene is named only where the DNA matches it firmly. Expanded clones get a size class; other rows say once, few or many, or leave the size out.

- | TRBJ1-4 | - | TRBV7-9 | TGTGCCAGCAGCACTGACAGAGAGGTTAATGAAAAACTGTTTTTT | CASSTDREVNEKLFF
TRBD2 | TRBJ2-7 | - | TRBV6-5 | TGTGCCAGCAGGGGAATAGCGGGGGCCGCCTACGAGCAGTACTTC | CASRGIAGAAYEQYF
- | TRBJ2-3 | - | TRBV29-1 | TGCAGCGTTGAAAATAGCGGCACAGATACGCAGTATTTT | CSVENSGTDTQYF
TRBD2 | TRBJ2-3 | few | TRBV7-2 | TGTGCCAGCAGCTTTAGGACGGGGGGGCCCCTCGCAGATACGCAGTATTTT | CASSFRTGGPLADTQYF
TRBD1 | TRBJ1-2 | few | TRBV4-1 | TGCGCCAGCAGCCAGGGACCGGGACAGGGGTATGGCTACACCTTC | CASSQGPGQGYGYTF
TRBD1 | TRBJ1-4 | - | TRBV5-4 | TGTGCCAGCAGCTTTAGACAGGGGGGAACTGAAAAACTGTTTTTT | CASSFRQGGTEKLFF
- | TRBJ1-5 | - | TRBV24-1 | TGTGCCACCAGTGGCAGGGTAGGGAATCAGCCCCAGCATTTT | CATSGRVGNQPQHF
TRBD1 | TRBJ1-6 | - | TRBV19 | TGTGCCAGTAGAGATGGGACAGGGATGAATTCACCCCTCCACTTT | CASRDGTGMNSPLHF
TRBD1 | TRBJ1-4 | - | TRBV24-1 | TGTGCCACTAGACAGGGAAGTACTAATGAAAAACTGTTTTTT | CATRQGSTNEKLFF
- | TRBJ1-2 | - | TRBV19 | TGTGCCAGTAGTATACAAAGGACCTCCTTTGAGGGAGGCTACACCTTC | CASSIQRTSFEGGYTF
TRBD2 | TRBJ2-7 | - | TRBV3-1/TRBV3-2 | TGTGCCAGCAGCCAAGACGGAGCTAGCGGGTACTACGAGCAGTACTTC | CASSQDGASGYYEQYF
- | TRBJ1-5 | - | TRBV10-3 | TGTGCCATCAGCGTGACAGGAACGGGCAGCAATCAGCCCCAGCATTTT | CAISVTGTGSNQPQHF
- | TRBJ2-7 | - | TRBV1 | TGCACCAGCACTCGGACTAGCGGGCTTTGGGGGCAGTACTTC | CTSTRTSGLWGQYF
TRBD1 | TRBJ1-3 | once | TRBV5-1 | TGCGCCAGCAGCTCGGGACAGGCCTCTGGAAACACCATATATTTT | CASSSGQASGNTIYF
- | TRBJ2-3 | - | TRBV4-2 | TGTGCCAGCAGCCAAACGATCCGAGGTGGGGGGGCCGATTTAGATACGCAGTATTTT | CASSQTIRGGGADLDTQYF
- | TRBJ2-4 | - | TRBV19 | TGTGCCAGTAGTGAAGGGGGAGTCAAAAACATTCAGTACTTC | CASSEGGVKNIQYF
- | TRBJ2-7 | - | TRBV19 | TGTGCCAGTAGTACCCAAGTACATTACTACGAGCAGTACTTC | CASSTQVHYYEQYF
- | TRBJ2-7 | - | TRBV7-2 | TGTGCCAGCGGAGCCAGCTCCTACGAGCAGTACTTC | CASGASSYEQYF
- | TRBJ2-2 | - | TRBV25-1 | TGTGCCAGCAGTGAATTACGGGGATCGGACACCGGGGAGCTGTTTTTT | CASSELRGSDTGELFF
TRBD1 | TRBJ2-7 | - | TRBV19 | TGTGCCAGTAGTGTCCCGGGACAGATTCCCTACGAGCAGTACTTC | CASSVPGQIPYEQYF
- | TRBJ1-6 | - | TRBV6-5 | TGTGCCAGCGGGCGACCGGGGGTTAATTCACCCCTCCACTTT | CASGRPGVNSPLHF
- | TRBJ1-1 | - | TRBV3-1/TRBV3-2 | TGTGCCAGCAGCCAAGTTGGCGGGAACACTGAAGCTTTCTTT | CASSQVGGNTEAFF
TRBD1 | TRBJ1-5 | once | TRBV24-1 | TGTGCCACCAGTGATTCGAGACAGGGGAATCAGCCCCAGCATTTT | CATSDSRQGNQPQHF
TRBD1 | TRBJ1-4 | once | TRBV7-9 | TGTGCCAGCAGCTCGCGGGACAGGGGGCGAGGGGCCCGCGAAAAACTGTTTTTT | CASSSRDRGRGAREKLFF
TRBD1 | TRBJ1-4 | - | TRBV7-9 | TGTGCCAGCAGCTTAGATCGGACAGGGCTTAATGAAAAACTGTTTTTT | CASSLDRTGLNEKLFF
TRBD1 | TRBJ2-7 | once | TRBV5-4 | TGTGCCAGCAGCTTGGGCACTCCGGGACAGGGTAACGAGCAGTACTTC | CASSLGTPGQGNEQYF
- | TRBJ1-1 | - | TRBV4-3 | TGCGCCAGCAGCCCTCGACTAAAAGTGGCAGGGACAACGTCCACTGAAGCTTTCTTT | CASSPRLKVAGTTSTEAFF
- | TRBJ2-3 | - | TRBV12-3/TRBV12-4 | TGTGCCAGCACGGGGGGCTCCACAGATACGCAGTATTTT | CASTGGSTDTQYF
- | TRBJ1-2 | - | TRBV2 | TGTGCCAGCAGTGACGGACAGAAGTATGGCTACACCTTC | CASSDGQKYGYTF
- | TRBJ1-6 | - | TRBV3-1/TRBV3-2 | TGTGCCAGCAGCCAAGTGGGCAGGGTGGTGGGTAATTCACCCCTCCACTTT | CASSQVGRVVGNSPLHF
TRBD2 | TRBJ2-3 | - | TRBV4-3 | TGCGCCAGCAGCCCATCAAGATTGCCAAGCGGGGGCACAGATACGCAGTATTTT | CASSPSRLPSGGTDTQYF
- | TRBJ1-1 | - | TRBV3-1/TRBV3-2 | TGTGCCAGCAGCCACTTGGGGGGTACAGGGAACACTGAAGCTTTCTTT | CASSHLGGTGNTEAFF
TRBD1 | TRBJ1-4 | - | TRBV5-6 | TGTGCCAGCAGCGGGATGGACAGGGGAGGAGAAAAACTGTTTTTT | CASSGMDRGGEKLFF
TRBD1 | TRBJ1-1 | - | TRBV19 | TGTGCCACCAGGGGGCGAGGGGGCACTGAAGCTTTCTTT | CATRGRGGTEAFF
- | TRBJ2-4 | - | TRBV1 | TGCACCAGCAGCCGCGGCCTAGCGGGGAACATTCAGTACTTC | CTSSRGLAGNIQYF
TRBD2 | TRBJ2-2 | once | TRBV9 | TGTGCCAGCAGCCTGACTAGCGGGGGGGGCACCGGGGAGCTGTTTTTT | CASSLTSGGGTGELFF
- | TRBJ2-2 | - | TRBV9 | TGTGCCAGCAGCGCGGTCGTAGGGACAAACACCGGGGAGCTGTTTTTT | CASSAVVGTNTGELFF
- | TRBJ1-2 | once | TRBV14 | TGTGCCAGCAGCCAAGATTCGGTGGGAGGCCCTGGCTACACCTTC | CASSQDSVGGPGYTF
TRBD2 | TRBJ2-5 | - | TRBV11-1 | TGTGCCAGCAGCCCCGGGGGGGCGAACTTCCAAGAGACCCAGTACTTC | CASSPGGANFQETQYF
- | TRBJ1-5 | once | TRBV3-1/TRBV3-2 | TGTGCCAGCAGCCAAGGCGTAGAGAAACAGCCCCAGCATTTT | CASSQGVEKQPQHF
TRBD1 | TRBJ1-1 | - | TRBV2 | TGTGCCAGCAGTGGACAGGGCCATAACACTGAAGCTTTCTTT | CASSGQGHNTEAFF
TRBD2 | TRBJ2-1 | - | TRBV6-5 | TGTGCCAGCAGTTTAGCGGGGGGCGGGGAGTTCTTC | CASSLAGGGEFF
- | TRBJ1-4 | once | TRBV30 | TGTGCCTGGAGTGTGGGGTCTACAGGACGTGAAAAACTGTTTTTT | CAWSVGSTGREKLFF
- | TRBJ1-1 | - | TRBV6-5 | TGTGCCAGCAACCAACGGGGGGTAAACACTGAAGCTTTCTTT | CASNQRGVNTEAFF
TRBD2 | TRBJ2-7 | - | TRBV4-1 | TGCGCCAGCAGCCAAGAGTGGCGGGGGGCCCCGTACTTC | CASSQEWRGAPYF
- | TRBJ2-3 | - | TRBV7-9 | TGTGCCATGCCACAGGGCCCTAGCACAGATACGCAGTATTTT | CAMPQGPSTDTQYF
- | TRBJ2-1 | - | TRBV19 | TGTGCCACTACTCCAGGGTCACATGAGCAGTTCTTC | CATTPGSHEQFF
- | TRBJ1-1 | - | TRBV6-6 | TGTGCCAGCAGTTACCCCGGGGCTTTCTTT | CASSYPGAFF
- | TRBJ1-3 | - | TRBV12-3/TRBV12-4 | TGTGCCAGCAGCCGGAGCTCTGGAAACACCATATATTTT | CASSRSSGNTIYF
TRBD1 | TRBJ1-6 | - | TRBV18 | TGTGCCAGCTCACCCGAGGACAGGGGGAATTCACCCCTCCACTTT | CASSPEDRGNSPLHF
TRBD1 | TRBJ1-2 | - | TRBV12-3/TRBV12-4 | TGTGCCAGCAGGGTGACAGGGACCTATGGCTACACCTTC | CASRVTGTYGYTF
- | TRBJ2-1 | once | TRBV5-1 | TGCGCCAGCAGCATTACGGGACTCAAGCTCAATGAGCAGTTCTTC | CASSITGLKLNEQFF
- | TRBJ1-2 | - | TRBV9 | TGTGCCAGCAGCGTAGGAGAATACTACGCTAACTACTATGGCTACACCTTC | CASSVGEYYANYYGYTF
TRBD2 | TRBJ2-5 | - | TRBV5-1 | TGCGCCAGCAGCCCCGCACCCATACTAGCGGGGGGGCCAATGGAGACCCAGTACTTC | CASSPAPILAGGPMETQYF